The 30 T cell receptor beta chains reported below all come from one sample, sequenced in a study of T cell changes during pregnancy in multiple sclerosis. The protocol was immunoSEQ multiplex PCR, while the TCRdb copy is restricted to in-frame clones and leaves out a portion. The sample shows roughly 100,000 clones, 85% to 95% of them seen only once. The sequencing here drew on peripheral blood, taken after pregnancy. The receptor source for this set is a female donor with multiple sclerosis, enrolled in a pregnancy study.

The genes are TRBV11-2 and TRBJ1-3; 7 positions agree with TRBD1. The V gene end was trimmed by 8 bases and the J gene end by 0 bases; junction bases not matched to a gene: 10. The CDR3 consists of 16 residues. Germline CDR1 is SGHAT and CDR2 is FQNNGV. The CDR3 here is CASSLGTVSSGNTIYF. The CDR3 DNA is TGTGCCAGCTCCCTTGGGACAGTGAGCTCTGGAAACACCATATATTTT.

The chain has TRBV7-3 and TRBJ1-2; 7 nucleotides line up with TRBD1. V lost 5 bases, J lost 0 bases, and 9 bases stayed unmatched. Germline V gene lookup returns CDR1 SGHTA and CDR2 FQGTGA. The CDR3 spans 16 residues. The CDR3 loop is CASSRGGTDTNYGYTF. CDR3 in DNA: TGTGCCAGCAGCCGAGGTGGGACAGATACTAACTATGGCTACACCTTC. Together with reference TRBV7-3 and TRBJ1-2, the CDR3 gives the full variable domain: GAGVSQTPSNKVTEKGKYVELRCDPISGHTALYWYRQSLGQGPEFLIYFQGTGAADDSGLPNDRFFAVRPEGSVSTLKIQRTERGDSAVYLCASSRGGTDTNYGYTFGSGTRLTVV.

The CDR3 loop is CASSLLGQGVGRTEAFF. The CDR3, as DNA: TGTGCCAGCAGCTTATTGGGACAGGGGGTCGGCAGGACTGAAGCTTTCTTT. V and J are TRBV7-8 and TRBJ1-1, with 11 bases lining up with TRBD1. The germline V gene has CDR1 SGHVS and CDR2 FQNEAQ. Unmatched junction bases numbered 10, after V lost 2 bases and J lost 5 bases. The CDR3 runs to 17 residues.

V usage is TRBV5-4 and J usage is TRBJ1-1; D might be TRBD1 (5 bases). V was shortened by 4 bases and J by 2 bases, with 15 bases between the two germline ends. The CDR3 is made up of 15 amino acids. The V gene's germline CDR1 is SGHNT and CDR2 YYREEE (reference sequence). CDR3 sequence: CASSTPTEINTEAFF. CDR3 nucleotide sequence: TGTGCCAGCAGCACCCCGACAGAGATTAACACTGAAGCTTTCTTT.

This chain links TRBV18 with TRBJ2-3; possibly TRBD2 for D (6 bases). The CDR3 extends over 16 amino acids. The V end lost 2 bases, the J end lost 2 bases, and 14 bases lay between the germline ends. The germline V gene encodes CDR1 KGHSH and CDR2 LQKENI. The CDR3 loop is CASSPGLPTDTDTQYF. The CDR3 coding sequence is TGTGCCAGCTCACCAGGACTACCGACAGACACAGATACGCAGTATTTT.

This chain links TRBV7-8 with TRBJ2-1, with 8 bases fitting TRBD2. This CDR3 region has 19 residues. After removal of 1 base from V and 8 bases from J, the junction contained 19 bases not matched to a gene. Per germline, CDR1 SGHVS and CDR2 FQNEAQ. The CDR3 coding sequence is TGTGCCAGCAGCTTAGAGGGACTAGTGTTCCCCCAAGATATCGATGAGCAGTTCTTC. Translation gives CASSLEGLVFPQDIDEQFF.

This sequence joins TRBV29-1 and TRBJ2-7; TRBD1 matches 9 bases. V lost 7 bases and J lost 2; bases outside the gene matches: 9. CDR1 is SQVTM, CDR2 ANQGSEA, per germline. CDR3 length: 14 amino acids. In DNA form, the CDR3 reads TGCAGCGCCCGGACAGGGGAGTTCGCCTACGAGCAGTACTTC. Translation: CSARTGEFAYEQYF.

This chain connects TRBV11-2 to TRBJ2-7; 7 bases map to TRBD1. The CDR3 covers 14 residues. Looked up from germline, CDR1 is SGHAT and CDR2 is FQNNGV. J was trimmed by 3 bases and V by 6 bases; bases with no gene match: 8. CDR3 bases: TGTGCCAGCAGTCGGGACAGCACCTACTACGAGCAGTACTTC. Translation: CASSRDSTYYEQYF. Drawing the rest from reference TRBV11-2 and TRBJ2-7, the complete variable domain is EAGVAQSPRYKIIEKRQSVAFWCNPISGHATLYWYQQILGQGPKLLIQFQNNGVVDDSQLPKDRFSAERLKGVDSTLKIQPAKLEDSAVYLCASSRDSTYYEQYFGPGTRLTVT.

As DNA, the CDR3 is TGTGCCAGCTACCCCTCAGGGGGCTTGAACACTGAAGCTTTCTTT. This sequence encodes CASYPSGGLNTEAFF. The rearrangement links TRBV27 to TRBJ1-1; TRBD1 matches 8 bases. V gave up 8 bases and J gave up 0 bases; unmatched junction bases: 8. The germline V gene encodes CDR1 MNHEY and CDR2 SMNVEV (reference sequence). The CDR3 covers 15 residues.

The V and J genes are TRBV5-4 and TRBJ2-2; D is possibly TRBD1 (6 bases). Looked up from germline, CDR1 is SGHNT and CDR2 is YYREEE (reference sequence). This CDR3 comprises 15 residues. V was clipped by 6 bases and J by 5 bases, with 17 bases between them. The CDR3 bases are TGTGCCAGCAACCAAAACGCAGGGACAACCGGGGAGCTGTTTTTT. Amino acids: CASNQNAGTTGELFF.

CDR3 sequence reads: CASSPGTGGVGYTF. The DNA for the CDR3 is TGTGCCAGCAGCCCTGGGACAGGGGGCGTCGGCTACACCTTC. The chain links TRBV5-6 to TRBJ1-2, with 12 bases fitting TRBD1. The ends lost 4 bases at V and 8 bases at J; junction bases unmatched: 6. CDR1 and CDR2 from the germline V gene are SGHDT and YYEEEE. The CDR3 consists of 14 residues.

The chain carries TRBV5-6 and TRBJ2-3; tentative D call: TRBD1 (5 bases). The V end lost 3 bases, the J end lost 8 bases, and 19 bases lay between the germline ends. CDR1 and CDR2 (germline): SGHDT, YYEEEE. The CDR3 loop spans 15 amino acids. The CDR3: CASSSPSQGFGTQYF. The CDR3 DNA reads TGTGCCAGCAGCTCTCCTAGTCAGGGTTTCGGTACGCAGTATTTT.

This clone has just a few counts. The chain combines TRBV5-1 with TRBJ1-2; D remains unclear. This CDR3 has 14 residues. Trimming cost V 1 base and J 6 bases, with 13 bases left between them. CDR1 SGHRS and CDR2 YFSETQ come from the germline V gene. CDR3 in DNA: TGCGCCAGCAGCTTGAAGCAACGGGGAGATGGCTACACCTTC. This translates into CASSLKQRGDGYTF.

This clone was observed a single time. The rearrangement joins TRBV5-4 to TRBJ2-7, with 8 bases identical to TRBD1. This CDR3 is built from 15 residues. CDR1 and CDR2 (germline): SGHNT, YYREEE (reference sequence). The V gene end was trimmed by 0 bases and the J gene end by 7 bases; junction bases not matched to a gene: 9. In DNA, the CDR3 is TGTGCCAGCAGCTTGGGGGGACAGGCCTTTGGGGAGCAGTACTTC. Translating gives CASSLGGQAFGEQYF. Complete variable domain (other parts from reference TRBV5-4 and TRBJ2-7): ETGVTQSPTHLIKTRGQQVTLRCSSQSGHNTVSWYQQALGQGPQFIFQYYREEENGRGNFPPRFSGLQFPNYSSELNVNALELDDSALYLCASSLGGQAFGEQYFGPGTRLTVT.

V is TRBV5-1 and J is TRBJ2-5, with TRBD1 matching over 8 bases. The CDR3 contains 16 residues. The germline V gene has CDR1 SGHRS and CDR2 YFSETQ. V shed 4 bases and J 6 bases; nucleotides not matched to a gene: 14. CDR3 sequence: CASSLGTGADLKTQYF. CDR3 DNA: TGCGCCAGCAGCCTCGGGACAGGTGCAGACTTGAAGACCCAGTACTTC.

J is TRBJ1-4 and V is TRBV30; no clear D. Germline CDR1 and CDR2: GTSNPN and SVGIG (reference sequence). There are 12 residues in the CDR3. Between the trimmed V and J ends, which lost 0 bases and 10 bases, there was a span of 9 bases. The CDR3 DNA follows: TGTGCCTGGAGTGTCCCCCGGGGAAAACTGTTTTTT. It specifies CAWSVPRGKLFF.

The genes are TRBV29-1 and TRBJ1-1, with 7 bases lining up with TRBD1. The germline V gene has CDR1 SQVTM and CDR2 ANQGSEA. Trimming cost V 3 bases and J 1 base; bases outside gene matches: 2. The CDR3 extends over 13 amino acids. CDR3 coding DNA: TGCAGCGTTGATGACAGGGCGAACACTGAAGCTTTCTTT. Translation gives CSVDDRANTEAFF. Variable domain in full (rest from reference TRBV29-1 and TRBJ1-1): SAVISQKPSRDICQRGTSLTIQCQVDSQVTMMFWYRQQPGQSLTLIATANQGSEATYESGFVIDKFPISRPNLTFSTLTVSNMSPEDSSIYLCSVDDRANTEAFFGQGTRLTVV.

The chain has TRBV30 and TRBJ1-1, with D uncertain. The V gene's germline CDR1 is GTSNPN and CDR2 SVGIG (reference sequence). V was trimmed by 0 bases and J by 5 bases, leaving 10 bases between them. The CDR3 consists of 13 residues. The CDR3 region is CAWSVEVGTEAFF. In DNA form, the CDR3 reads TGTGCCTGGAGTGTAGAGGTTGGAACTGAAGCTTTCTTT.

V and J are TRBV5-1 and TRBJ1-5, with D uncertain. Germline V gene sequence: CDR1 SGHRS, CDR2 YFSETQ. This CDR3 spans 13 amino acids. V dropped 0 bases and J dropped 5 bases, with 6 bases sitting between them. CDR3 DNA: TGCGCCAGCAGCTTGGCCCCCGATCAGCCCCAGCATTTT. It codes for CASSLAPDQPQHF. The full variable domain, rest sourced from reference TRBV5-1 and TRBJ1-5, is KAGVTQTPRYLIKTRGQQVTLSCSPISGHRSVSWYQQTPGQGLQFLFEYFSETQRNKGNFPGRFSGRQFSNSRSEMNVSTLELGDSALYLCASSLAPDQPQHFGDGTRLSIL.

This sequence joins TRBV19 and TRBJ2-1; TRBD2 aligns across 13 bases. The V gene end was trimmed by 4 bases and the J gene end by 8 bases; junction bases not matched to a gene: 5. Germline CDR1 and CDR2: LNHDA and SQIVND (reference sequence). The CDR3 is 15 amino acids. The CDR3 region is CASSKLAGGLYEQFF. The CDR3 DNA reads as TGTGCCAGTAGTAAACTAGCGGGGGGGCTCTATGAGCAGTTCTTC.

This chain connects TRBV7-9 to TRBJ1-2; weak D call: TRBD1 (5 bases). CDR1 and CDR2 from the germline V gene are SEHNR and FQNEAQ (reference sequence). V lost 5 bases to trimming and J lost 7 bases, with 17 bases between them. This CDR3 is 14 amino acids long. This chain's CDR3 is CASSPLGGSTGYTF. DNA for the CDR3: TGTGCCAGCAGCCCACTCGGGGGGTCCACTGGCTACACCTTC.

V is TRBV6-5 and J is TRBJ2-2; 7 bases agree with TRBD2. The CDR3 spans 14 residues. After removal of 8 bases from V and 6 bases from J, the junction contained 9 bases not matched to a gene. Germline V gene sequence: CDR1 MNHEY, CDR2 SVGAGI. In DNA form, the CDR3 reads TGTGCCAGCCGTCGGGGGGTAGGTGCCGGGGAGCTGTTTTTT. As protein: CASRRGVGAGELFF.

The rearrangement links TRBV2 to TRBJ2-1; TRBD1 agrees at 8 bases. CDR3 length equals 15 residues. Trimming at V came to 4 bases and at J to 0 bases, leaving 2 bases not matched to a gene. Germline-derived CDR1 and CDR2 are SNHLY and FYNNEI. In nucleotides, the CDR3 is TGTGCCAGCAGTGCTGGACAGGGCTCCTACAATGAGCAGTTCTTC. Translated, it gives CASSAGQGSYNEQFF.

CDR3 protein: CASTVVLAGSYNEQFF. CDR3 coding DNA: TGTGCCAGCACAGTCGTCCTAGCGGGCTCCTACAATGAGCAGTTCTTC. The chain couples TRBV28 to TRBJ2-1; 8 nucleotides agree with TRBD2. This CDR3 is built from 16 residues. The germline V gene encodes CDR1 MDHEN and CDR2 SYDVKM. Trimming removed 7 bases from V and 0 bases from J; junction bases left unmatched: 8.

The rearrangement links TRBV19 to TRBJ1-1; maybe TRBD1 (6 bases). This CDR3 spans 15 amino acids. CDR1 LNHDA and CDR2 SQIVND come from the germline V gene (reference sequence). The germline V and J ends were trimmed by 5 bases and 1 base, with 14 bases remaining between them. The CDR3 loop is CASSSHGTPNTEAFF. CDR3 nucleotide sequence: TGTGCCAGTAGTTCCCACGGGACACCGAACACTGAAGCTTTCTTT. The variable domain in full, with the rest retrieved from reference TRBV19 and TRBJ1-1, is DGGITQSPKYLFRKEGQNVTLSCEQNLNHDAMYWYRQDPGQGLRLIYYSQIVNDFQKGDIAEGYSVSREKKESFPLTVTSAQKNPTAFYLCASSSHGTPNTEAFFGQGTRLTVV.

The gene calls are TRBV13 and TRBJ1-1; 9 bases line up with TRBD1. The germline V gene has CDR1 PRHDT and CDR2 FYEKMQ (reference sequence). The length of the CDR3 is 15 residues. Losses at the gene ends were 5 bases for V and 4 bases for J; bases not matched to a gene: 8. The CDR3 DNA is TGTGCCAGCAGCACCCTGGACAGGGGCGGCACTGAAGCTTTCTTT. Translating it yields CASSTLDRGGTEAFF.

The chain recombines TRBV7-9 with TRBJ1-1; 7 nucleotides align to TRBD1. V trimming: 5 bases; J trimming: 3 bases; junction bases outside the gene matches: 3. CDR3 length: 13 residues. Germline V CDR1 and CDR2: SEHNR, FQNEAQ (reference sequence). CDR3 amino acids: CASSPDRYTEAFF. The DNA of the CDR3 is TGTGCCAGCAGCCCGGACAGGTACACTGAAGCTTTCTTT.

This chain links TRBV30 with TRBJ2-5; possibly TRBD2 for D (6 bases). The CDR3 has 13 residues. V lost 5 bases and J lost 7, with 17 bases in between. CDR1 GTSNPN and CDR2 SVGIG come from the germline V gene (reference sequence). CDR3 DNA: TGTGCCTGGGGGGACTTTTACGAGGGGACCCAGTACTTC. Translated, it gives CAWGDFYEGTQYF.

V gene TRBV18 combines with J gene TRBJ1-1; the D gene is possibly TRBD1 (6 bases). Trimming took 4 bases from V and 6 from J, leaving 18 bases between them. The CDR3 covers 15 residues. In germline, CDR1 is KGHSH, CDR2 LQKENI. Here the CDR3 DNA reads TGTGCCAGCTCACAAAGGAGCGGGGGCCGACCTGAAGCTTTCTTT. Its translation is CASSQRSGGRPEAFF.

J is TRBJ2-1 and V is TRBV6-5, with 8 bases matching TRBD2. The CDR3 runs 13 residues. The germline CDR1 and CDR2 sequences are MNHEY and SVGAGI. V dropped 5 bases and J dropped 7; count of bases not matched to a gene: 4. DNA of the CDR3: TGTGCCAGCAGTACCTTAGCGGGAAATGAGCAGTTCTTC. Its translation: CASSTLAGNEQFF.